The present entry profiles one T cell receptor (beta chain) with its context. This record belongs to a study of blood T cell repertoires in COVID-19. For the study at large: Nucleic acid was either cDNA or gDNA, and it came from T cells, B-cell-depleted T cells, or PBMCs.

Germline V gene sequence: CDR1 SGHRS, CDR2 YFSETQ. The ends were cut back, 4 bases at V and 1 base at J, with 11 bases in the middle. This CDR3 is 14 amino acids long. This table comes from immunoSEQ multiplex PCR, and its TCRdb copy is limited to in-frame clones, with some not included. The sample yields hundreds of thousands of clones, roughly 80% seen once. The gene calls are TRBV5-1 and TRBJ1-1; no definite D call. This receptor was taken from a man at least 80 years old with acute or convalescent COVID-19. What was sequenced was peripheral blood. The CDR3 is CASSRVQKNTEAFF. CDR3 coding DNA: TGCGCCAGCAGCCGGGTACAAAAGAACACTGAAGCTTTCTTT.